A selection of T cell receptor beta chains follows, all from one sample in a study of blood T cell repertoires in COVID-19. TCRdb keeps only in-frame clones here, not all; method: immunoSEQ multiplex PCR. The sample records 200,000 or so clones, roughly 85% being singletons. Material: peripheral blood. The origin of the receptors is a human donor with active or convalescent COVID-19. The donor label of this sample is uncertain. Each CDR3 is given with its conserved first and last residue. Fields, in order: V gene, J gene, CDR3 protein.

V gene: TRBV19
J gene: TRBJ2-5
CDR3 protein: CASSPDRGETQYF

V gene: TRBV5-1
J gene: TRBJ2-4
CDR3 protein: CASSFRLAGGKNIQYF

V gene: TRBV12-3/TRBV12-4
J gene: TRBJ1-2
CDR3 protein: CASRRGGAGGYTF

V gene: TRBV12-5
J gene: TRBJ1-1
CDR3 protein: CASGPWTHEAFF

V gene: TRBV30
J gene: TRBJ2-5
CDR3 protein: CAWSVYKETQYF

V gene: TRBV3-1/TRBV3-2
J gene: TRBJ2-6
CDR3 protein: CASSRGFSVSGANVLTF

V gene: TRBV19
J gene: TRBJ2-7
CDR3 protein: CASSIRGRVEQYF

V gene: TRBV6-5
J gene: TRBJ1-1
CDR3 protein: CASRITGGAEAFF

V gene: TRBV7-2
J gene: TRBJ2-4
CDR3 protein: CASSLNILAGGKNIQYF

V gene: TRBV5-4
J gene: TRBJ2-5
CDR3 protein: CASSLEDWSGETQYF

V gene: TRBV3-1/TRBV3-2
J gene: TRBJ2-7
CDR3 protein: CASSPGVVSYEQYF

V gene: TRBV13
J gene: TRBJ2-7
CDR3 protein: CASSGGQQYEQYF

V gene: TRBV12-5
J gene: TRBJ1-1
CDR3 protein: CASGLVGTGGAFF